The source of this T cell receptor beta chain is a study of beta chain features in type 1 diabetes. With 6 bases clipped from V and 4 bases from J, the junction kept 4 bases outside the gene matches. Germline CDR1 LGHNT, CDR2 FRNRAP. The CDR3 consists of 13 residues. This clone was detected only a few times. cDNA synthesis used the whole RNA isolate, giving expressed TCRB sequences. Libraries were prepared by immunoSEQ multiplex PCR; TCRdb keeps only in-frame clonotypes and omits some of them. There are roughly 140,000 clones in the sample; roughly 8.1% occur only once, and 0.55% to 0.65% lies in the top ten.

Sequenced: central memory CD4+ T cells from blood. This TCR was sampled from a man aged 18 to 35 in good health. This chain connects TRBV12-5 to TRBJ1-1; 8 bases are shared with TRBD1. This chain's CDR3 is CASGKTGGTEAFF. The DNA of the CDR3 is TGTGCTAGTGGGAAAACAGGGGGCACTGAAGCTTTCTTT.